These 20 T cell receptor beta chains originate from one sample sequenced in a study of T cell responses to AZD1222 COVID-19 vaccine. The repertoire was sequenced with immunoSEQ multiplex PCR; TCRdb's copy has only in-frame clones and lacks some. This sample has tens of thousands of clones, with around 80% found just once. The sequenced sample was peripheral blood, obtained 28 days after the second AZD1222 dose. The receptors shown here come from an adult who received the AZD1222 COVID-19 vaccine.

This clone was counted a single time. The chain's CDR3 is CASSSPDRVCPYNEQFF. CDR3 nucleotides: TGTGCCAGCAGCAGCCCGGACAGGGTATGCCCCTACAATGAGCAGTTCTTC. The J gene is TRBJ2-1, the V gene TRBV21-1; the D segment call TRBD1 is taken from the table without a DNA check. TRBV21-1 is given as a pseudogene. CDR3 size: 17 residues.

The V call is TRBV4-1, the J call TRBJ2-7; a weak D match, TRBD2 (6 bases). V dropped 4 bases and J dropped 3 bases, with 10 bases sitting between them. The CDR3 runs to 13 residues. Looked up from germline, CDR1 is MGHRA and CDR2 is YSYEKL. CDR3 DNA sequence: TGCGCCAGCAGCCGCGGTAGCGGCTACGAGCAGTACTTC. This codes for CASSRGSGYEQYF.

This chain joins TRBV19 and TRBJ1-5; D not certain. Trimming took 3 bases from V and 3 from J, leaving 9 bases between them. Germline CDR1 and CDR2: LNHDA and SQIVND (reference sequence). This CDR3 contains 14 residues. Here the CDR3 DNA reads TGTGCCAGTAGTATTGAAGAAAACAATCAGCCCCAGCATTTT. Translation gives CASSIEENNQPQHF.

Comment on this clone: One junction end does not reproduce the germline sequence, and a read error may be involved. The chain joins TRBV5-1 to TRBJ1-4; D may be TRBD1 (5 bases). Germline V CDR1 and CDR2: SGHRS, YFSETQ. CDR3 length: 13 amino acids. CDR3 nucleotide sequence: TGCGCCAGCAGGAACGACACGACCGGGACCCCTATTTTT. This encodes CASRNDTTGTPIF.

V usage is TRBV9 and J usage is TRBJ1-4, with D perhaps matching TRBD1 (5 bases). Germline CDR1 and CDR2: SGDLS and YYNGEE. CDR3 length: 14 amino acids. Trimming took off 2 bases at V and 8 bases at J, with 13 bases between the two ends. CDR3 in amino acids: CASSVYEGREKLFF. The DNA for the CDR3 is TGTGCCAGCAGCGTCTACGAGGGGCGCGAAAAACTGTTTTTT.

This chain links TRBV19 with TRBJ1-5; the D gene is possibly TRBD1 (6 bases). Germline values: CDR1 LNHDA, CDR2 SQIVND (reference sequence). The CDR3 loop spans 13 amino acids. The V end lost 6 bases, the J end lost 6 bases, and 12 bases lay between the germline ends. The DNA for the CDR3 is TGTGCCAGTAGCCCGCAGGGGTCTCAGCCCCAGCATTTT. Its translation is CASSPQGSQPQHF.

As regards this clone: Distinct nucleotide sequences in the sample also encode this CDR3. The V and J genes are TRBV5-1 and TRBJ1-5; no firm D call. With 0 bases removed from V and 0 bases from J, the gap between germline ends came to 4 bases. The CDR3 runs 14 residues. Germline V gene lookup returns CDR1 SGHRS and CDR2 YFSETQ. The CDR3 loop reads CASSLGGSNQPQHF. For the CDR3, the DNA is TGCGCCAGCAGCTTGGGAGGTAGCAATCAGCCCCAGCATTTT.

This clone was found a few times. The CDR3 DNA sequence: TGCGCCAGCAGCCCCACGACAGGGGGTCCTTATGGCTACACCTTC. Its translation: CASSPTTGGPYGYTF. V gene TRBV5-1 combines with J gene TRBJ1-2, with 9 bases aligning to TRBD1. Trimming took 4 bases from V and 5 from J; bases not matched to a gene: 9. This CDR3 spans 15 amino acids. Germline CDR1 SGHRS, CDR2 YFSETQ.

The chain uses TRBV6-2 or TRBV6-3 and TRBJ2-3, with no clear D. V was shortened by 6 bases and J by 1 base, with 5 bases between the two germline ends. Germline CDR1 reads MNHEY; CDR2 reads SVGEGT. CDR3 size: 12 residues. CDR3 DNA sequence: TGTGCCAGCAGCCGGGGCACAGATACGCAGTATTTT. Its translation is CASSRGTDTQYF.

This chain links TRBV5-6 with TRBJ2-4; tentative D call: TRBD2 (6 bases). The CDR3 consists of 16 residues. V was shortened by 4 bases and J by 0 bases, with 14 bases between the two germline ends. Germline V lookup: CDR1 SGHDT, CDR2 YYEEEE. Here the CDR3 reads CASSLRGYPAKNIQYF. CDR3 DNA: TGTGCCAGCAGCCTGCGGGGCTACCCAGCCAAAAACATTCAGTACTTC.

The chain links TRBV7-6 to TRBJ1-3; the match to TRBD1 covers 10 bases. Germline CDR1 is SGHVS and CDR2 is FNYEAQ. The length of the CDR3 is 16 residues. J gave up 3 bases and V 5 bases, and 7 bases lay outside the gene matches. CDR3 in amino acids: CASSPRDRGFGNTIYF. CDR3 nucleotide sequence: TGTGCCAGCAGCCCGAGGGACAGGGGATTTGGAAACACCATATATTTT.

V usage is TRBV19 and J usage is TRBJ1-6, with no clear D. CDR1 LNHDA and CDR2 SQIVND come from the germline V gene (reference sequence). The ends were cut back, 0 bases at V and 10 bases at J, with 13 bases in the middle. The CDR3 covers 15 residues. CDR3 sequence reads: CASSIDPPHLSPLHF. Here the CDR3 DNA reads TGTGCCAGTAGTATAGATCCCCCCCATTTGTCACCCCTCCACTTT.

This chain uses TRBV10-3 with TRBJ1-2; D uncertain. V lost 10 bases to trimming and J lost 8 bases, with 20 bases between them. The CDR3 runs to 13 residues. Looked up from germline, CDR1 is ENHRY and CDR2 is SYGVKD. Here the CDR3 reads CASTLGLGNGYTF. In DNA, the CDR3 is TGTGCCAGCACCCTAGGACTCGGGAACGGCTACACCTTC.

This chain links TRBV5-5 with TRBJ2-7; a weak D match, TRBD2 (6 bases). The CDR3 is 17 amino acids. Germline assignment: CDR1 SGHKS and CDR2 YYEKEE (reference sequence). V lost 6 bases, J lost 1 base, and 23 bases lay in between. The chain's CDR3 is CASNYREIIDLSYEQYF. Written as DNA, the CDR3 is TGTGCCAGCAACTACCGGGAGATTATTGATTTATCCTACGAGCAGTACTTC.

The sample holds a few counts of this clone. This chain joins TRBV6-2 or TRBV6-3 and TRBJ2-2; 7 bases match TRBD1. The CDR3 spans 15 residues. The trim removed 0 bases at V and 5 bases at J, leaving 3 bases unmatched. Germline assignment: CDR1 MNHEY and CDR2 SVGEGT. CDR3 sequence reads: CASSYSTGSTGELFF. CDR3 in DNA: TGTGCCAGCAGTTACTCGACAGGGTCAACCGGGGAGCTGTTTTTT.

The chain carries TRBV21-1 and TRBJ2-3; no DNA check was done on the table's D call, TRBD2. TRBV21-1 is noted as a pseudogene. The CDR3 consists of 20 residues. In DNA, the CDR3 is TGTGCCAGCAGCTGTGACTCGACTAGCGGGGGTAACGATAGCACAGATACGCAGTATTTT. Protein: CASSCDSTSGGNDSTDTQYF.

The genes are TRBV6-5 and TRBJ2-2; no firm D call. The CDR3 is 15 amino acids. Germline CDR1 and CDR2: MNHEY and SVGAGI. Trimming pared 4 bases from V and 6 bases from J, leaving 15 bases between. The chain's CDR3 is CASSFSDPVSGELFF. The CDR3 nucleotides are TGTGCCAGCAGTTTTTCCGACCCCGTTTCCGGGGAGCTGTTTTTT.

This clone has ten or more counts. J is TRBJ2-5 and V is TRBV15; a weak D match, TRBD1 (6 bases). Germline-derived CDR1 and CDR2 are LNHNV and YYDKDF (reference sequence). The CDR3 contains 15 residues. V lost 5 bases to trimming and J lost 4 bases, with 17 bases between them. The CDR3 bases are TGTGCCACCAGCCGCGAAGGGGGTATCGCAGAGACCCAGTACTTC. Protein sequence: CATSREGGIAETQYF.

The rearrangement joins TRBV30 to TRBJ2-1; 11 nucleotides line up with TRBD2. Trimming took 0 bases from V and 4 from J; bases not matched to a gene: 8. Per germline, CDR1 GTSNPN and CDR2 SVGIG (reference sequence). This CDR3 is 17 amino acids long. The CDR3 region is CAWSVLPLAGAYNEQFF. CDR3 in DNA: TGTGCCTGGAGTGTACTCCCACTAGCGGGGGCGTACAATGAGCAGTTCTTC.

The chain links TRBV2 to TRBJ1-4, with unresolved D. Germline CDR1 and CDR2: SNHLY and FYNNEI. CDR3 length equals 13 residues. The DNA for the CDR3 is TGTGTCTCAAGCCCCGGGAATAATGAAAAACTGTTTTTT. Translation: CVSSPGNNEKLFF.